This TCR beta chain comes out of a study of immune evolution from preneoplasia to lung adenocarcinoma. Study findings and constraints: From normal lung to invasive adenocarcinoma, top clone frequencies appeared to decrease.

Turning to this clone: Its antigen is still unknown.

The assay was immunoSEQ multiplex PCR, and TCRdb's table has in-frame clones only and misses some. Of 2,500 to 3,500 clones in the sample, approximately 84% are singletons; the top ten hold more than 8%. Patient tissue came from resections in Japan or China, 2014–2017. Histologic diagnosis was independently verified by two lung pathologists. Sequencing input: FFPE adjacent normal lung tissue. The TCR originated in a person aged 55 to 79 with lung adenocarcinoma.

CDR3 loop: CSVVRVRGNTEAFF. In nucleotides, the CDR3 is TGCAGCGTTGTCAGGGTGAGAGGGAACACTGAAGCTTTCTTT. This chain uses TRBV29-1 with TRBJ1-1; maybe TRBD1 (5 bases). The V gene's germline CDR1 is SQVTM and CDR2 ANQGSEA. The CDR3 contains 14 residues. Trimming shortened V by 4 bases and J by 1 base, and 13 bases separated the two germline ends.